This T cell receptor beta chain was obtained from a study of T cell repertoires in cytomegalovirus infection. Study context: Indications of both CMV infection and matching HLA type were provided by public TCR beta signatures.

The CDR3 consists of 12 residues. Germline-derived CDR1 and CDR2 are SNHLY and FYNNEI. The V and J ends lost 3 bases and 7 bases respectively, with 9 bases between them. Using its own MiXCR run on the reads, TCRdb lists one record per CDR3 protein. This sample yields 97,000 or so distinct CDR3 sequences, of which 16% are seen a single time; 8% to 9.5% belongs to the top ten. The source of this sequence is a human donor in good health (CMV status not recorded). Some clones in this sample may be carry-over from other donors' samples. The sequencing sample was made of PBMCs. The chain is built from TRBV2 and TRBJ2-5; D uncertain. CDR3 sequence (DNA): TGTGCCAGCAGTGAGCGGTCCTGGACCCAGTACTTC. This sequence encodes CASSERSWTQYF.